A selection of T cell receptor beta chains follows, all from one sample in a study of OX40 agonist ivuxolimab in advanced cancers. Produced via immunoSEQ multiplex PCR; TCRdb's table is partial and in-frame only. The top ten hold about 3.8% of the sample, which has 50,000 to 65,000 clones, 65% to 90% seen once. The sample in question was CD4+ or CD8+ T cells sorted from blood, obtained in a trial of the OX40 agonist ivuxolimab. The receptors were sampled from an adult with an advanced solid tumor such as melanoma, head and neck, liver or kidney cancer. The CDR3 runs from the conserved cysteine through the conserved F or W. D genes are given only for firm matches. For some rows the clone size is stated as once, few or many, or as a class when expanded; others skip it.

>TRBD2|NA|TRBV6-5|TRBJ2-3
CASSYSIGGNRDTQYF
TGTGCCAGCAGTTACTCGATCGGGGGGAATAGAGATACGCAGTATTTT
>NA|once|TRBV4-1|TRBJ2-1
CASSQDWGVAYNEQFF
TGCGCCAGCAGCCAAGATTGGGGGGTAGCCTACAATGAGCAGTTCTTC
>NA|NA|TRBV7-2|TRBJ2-7
CASSLGSPGNEQYF
TGTGCCAGCAGCTTAGGTTCCCCGGGGAACGAGCAGTACTTC
>NA|NA|TRBV6-1|TRBJ2-7
CASSEDQYEQYF
TGTGCCAGCAGCGAGGACCAATACGAGCAGTACTTC
>TRBD2|few|TRBV10-1|TRBJ2-3
CASSLTSEAQYF
TGCGCCAGCAGCCTCACTAGCGAAGCGCAGTATTTT
>NA|NA|TRBV4-3|TRBJ2-7
CASSRTVDYEQYF
TGCGCCAGCAGCCGAACAGTAGACTACGAGCAGTACTTC
>NA|NA|TRBV4-3|TRBJ1-1
CASSQARDTEAFF
TGCGCCAGCAGCCAAGCCAGGGACACTGAAGCTTTCTTT
>TRBD1|NA|TRBV6-5|TRBJ1-6
CASSYGQGAHSPLHF
TGTGCCAGCAGTTACGGTCAGGGGGCGCATTCACCCCTCCACTTT
>TRBD1|NA|TRBV5-1|TRBJ2-3
CASSRQGDTQYF
TGCGCCAGCAGCCGACAGGGAGATACGCAGTATTTT
>TRBD2|NA|TRBV5-1|TRBJ2-1
CASSSPGLAGKQFF
TGCGCCAGCAGCTCCCCGGGTCTAGCGGGGAAGCAGTTCTTC
>NA|NA|TRBV30|TRBJ2-2
CACPHRVSNTGELFF
TGTGCCTGCCCGCACAGGGTTTCGAACACCGGGGAGCTGTTTTTT
>TRBD2|NA|TRBV19|TRBJ2-5
CASRKTSGGAWETQYF
TGTGCCAGTAGGAAGACTAGCGGGGGCGCTTGGGAGACCCAGTACTTC
>NA|few|TRBV7-6|TRBJ1-5
CASSPQGGHQPQHF
TGTGCCAGCAGCCCGCAAGGAGGGCATCAGCCCCAGCATTTT
>NA|NA|TRBV4-3|TRBJ1-1
CASSQVGGVKAEAFF
TGCGCCAGCAGCCAAGTTGGTGGGGTGAAGGCTGAAGCTTTCTTT
>TRBD1|NA|TRBV5-1|TRBJ2-1
CASSARQGAGEQFF
TGCGCCAGCAGCGCCAGACAGGGGGCAGGGGAGCAGTTCTTC
>NA|NA|TRBV6-5|TRBJ1-1
CASSSPPKAFF
TGTGCCAGCAGTTCCCCCCCAAAAGCTTTCTTT
>NA|NA|TRBV4-3|TRBJ2-2
CASSQAGPRPDTGELFF
TGCGCCAGCAGCCAGGCCGGACCCCGTCCGGACACCGGGGAGCTGTTTTTT
>TRBD2|medium-sized|TRBV6-5|TRBJ2-7
CASRLAGGPFEQYF
TGTGCCAGCAGGTTAGCGGGGGGGCCTTTCGAGCAGTACTTC
>NA|NA|TRBV18|TRBJ2-1
CASSPRGGVNNEQFF
TGTGCCAGCTCACCAAGGGGCGGGGTTAACAATGAGCAGTTCTTC
>NA|once|TRBV11-2|TRBJ2-3
CASSSIKGQNTDTQYF
TGTGCCAGCAGCTCGATTAAGGGTCAGAACACAGATACGCAGTATTTT
>NA|NA|TRBV6-6|TRBJ2-2
CASSSQGTGELFF
TGTGCCAGCAGTTCCCAGGGCACCGGGGAGCTGTTTTTT
>NA|NA|TRBV7-2|TRBJ1-1
CASSPNFGGGEAFF
TGTGCCAGCAGCCCAAACTTCGGGGGAGGGGAAGCTTTCTTT
>NA|NA|TRBV19|TRBJ1-4
CVSSIRGTNEKLFF
TGTGTCAGTAGTATTAGGGGAACTAATGAAAAACTGTTTTTT
>TRBD1|NA|TRBV19|TRBJ2-6
CASSMDRDLGSGANVLTF
TGTGCCAGTAGTATGGACAGGGACCTCGGCTCTGGGGCCAACGTCCTGACTTTC
>NA|few|TRBV16|TRBJ1-1
CASSQSGGTEAFF
TGTGCCAGCAGCCAATCGGGAGGCACTGAAGCTTTCTTT
>TRBD1|NA|TRBV19|TRBJ1-2
CASSMRDRGPNYGYTF
TGTGCCAGTAGTATGAGGGACAGGGGCCCTAACTATGGCTACACCTTC